Sequencing of this T cell receptor beta chain was carried out in a study of blood T cells in healthy people across ages. Trimming took off 3 bases at V and 3 bases at J, with 11 bases between the two ends. CDR1 is SGHAT, CDR2 FQNNGV, per germline. The CDR3 extends over 15 amino acids. Combining a sample-barcoded 5' primer with a J-beta primer mix, a second PCR ran for roughly 7 to 11 cycles. From the 5' RACE reads, TCRdb called clonotypes with MiXCR, one entry per CDR3 protein. This table holds some 760,000 distinct CDR3 sequences, around 25% found once. The data were also submitted as part of a second study, on T cells of mothers and their children.

This TCR was sampled from a boy younger than 18 in good health. The genes are TRBV11-2 and TRBJ1-4; TRBD1 might be the D (6 bases). The sequencing input was blood. The CDR3, as DNA: TGTGCCAGCAGCTTCTCAGGGGAGGCTAATGAAAAACTGTTTTTT. This gives the protein CASSFSGEANEKLFF.